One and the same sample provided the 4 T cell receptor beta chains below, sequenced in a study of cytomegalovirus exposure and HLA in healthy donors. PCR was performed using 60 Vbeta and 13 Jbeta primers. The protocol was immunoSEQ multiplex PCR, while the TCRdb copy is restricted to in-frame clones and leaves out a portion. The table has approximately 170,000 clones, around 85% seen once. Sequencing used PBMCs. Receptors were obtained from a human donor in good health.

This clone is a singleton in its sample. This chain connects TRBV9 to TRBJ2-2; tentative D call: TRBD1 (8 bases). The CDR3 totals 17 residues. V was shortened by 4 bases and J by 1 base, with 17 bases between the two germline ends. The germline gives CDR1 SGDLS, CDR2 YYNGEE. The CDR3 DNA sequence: TGTGCCAGCAGCACACAAGCGGGACAGGAGAACACCGGGGAGCTGTTTTTT. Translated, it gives CASSTQAGQENTGELFF.

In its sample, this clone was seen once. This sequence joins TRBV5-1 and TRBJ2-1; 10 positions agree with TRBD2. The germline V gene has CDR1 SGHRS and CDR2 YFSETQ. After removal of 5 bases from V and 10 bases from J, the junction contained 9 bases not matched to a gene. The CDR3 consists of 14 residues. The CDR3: CASRGTSARQEQFF. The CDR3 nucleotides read TGCGCCAGCAGGGGGACTAGCGCCCGACAAGAGCAGTTCTTC.

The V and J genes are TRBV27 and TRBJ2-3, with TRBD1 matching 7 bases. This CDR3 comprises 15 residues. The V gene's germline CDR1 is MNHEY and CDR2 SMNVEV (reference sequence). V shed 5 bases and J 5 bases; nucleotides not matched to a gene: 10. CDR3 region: CASSAPETGRDTQYF. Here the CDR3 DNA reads TGTGCCAGCAGTGCCCCCGAGACAGGGCGAGATACGCAGTATTTT.

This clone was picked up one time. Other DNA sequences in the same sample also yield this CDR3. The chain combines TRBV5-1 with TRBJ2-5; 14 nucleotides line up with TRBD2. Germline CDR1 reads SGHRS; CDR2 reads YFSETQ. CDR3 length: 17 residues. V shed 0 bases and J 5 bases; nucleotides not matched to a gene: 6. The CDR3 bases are TGCGCCAGCAGCTTGGGACTAGCGGGGGGGCCAGGGGAGACCCAGTACTTC. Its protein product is CASSLGLAGGPGETQYF.